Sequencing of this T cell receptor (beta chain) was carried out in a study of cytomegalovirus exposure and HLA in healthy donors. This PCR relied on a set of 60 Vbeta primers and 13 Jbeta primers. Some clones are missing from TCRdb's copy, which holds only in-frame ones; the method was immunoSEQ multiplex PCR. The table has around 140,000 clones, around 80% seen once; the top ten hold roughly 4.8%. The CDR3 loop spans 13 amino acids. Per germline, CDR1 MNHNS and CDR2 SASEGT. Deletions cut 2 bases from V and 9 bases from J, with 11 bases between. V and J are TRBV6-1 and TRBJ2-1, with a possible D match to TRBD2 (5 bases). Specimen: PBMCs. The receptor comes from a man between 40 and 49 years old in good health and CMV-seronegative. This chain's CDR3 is CASSEFGVGEQFF. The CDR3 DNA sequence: TGTGCCAGCAGTGAATTCGGGGTGGGTGAGCAGTTCTTC.